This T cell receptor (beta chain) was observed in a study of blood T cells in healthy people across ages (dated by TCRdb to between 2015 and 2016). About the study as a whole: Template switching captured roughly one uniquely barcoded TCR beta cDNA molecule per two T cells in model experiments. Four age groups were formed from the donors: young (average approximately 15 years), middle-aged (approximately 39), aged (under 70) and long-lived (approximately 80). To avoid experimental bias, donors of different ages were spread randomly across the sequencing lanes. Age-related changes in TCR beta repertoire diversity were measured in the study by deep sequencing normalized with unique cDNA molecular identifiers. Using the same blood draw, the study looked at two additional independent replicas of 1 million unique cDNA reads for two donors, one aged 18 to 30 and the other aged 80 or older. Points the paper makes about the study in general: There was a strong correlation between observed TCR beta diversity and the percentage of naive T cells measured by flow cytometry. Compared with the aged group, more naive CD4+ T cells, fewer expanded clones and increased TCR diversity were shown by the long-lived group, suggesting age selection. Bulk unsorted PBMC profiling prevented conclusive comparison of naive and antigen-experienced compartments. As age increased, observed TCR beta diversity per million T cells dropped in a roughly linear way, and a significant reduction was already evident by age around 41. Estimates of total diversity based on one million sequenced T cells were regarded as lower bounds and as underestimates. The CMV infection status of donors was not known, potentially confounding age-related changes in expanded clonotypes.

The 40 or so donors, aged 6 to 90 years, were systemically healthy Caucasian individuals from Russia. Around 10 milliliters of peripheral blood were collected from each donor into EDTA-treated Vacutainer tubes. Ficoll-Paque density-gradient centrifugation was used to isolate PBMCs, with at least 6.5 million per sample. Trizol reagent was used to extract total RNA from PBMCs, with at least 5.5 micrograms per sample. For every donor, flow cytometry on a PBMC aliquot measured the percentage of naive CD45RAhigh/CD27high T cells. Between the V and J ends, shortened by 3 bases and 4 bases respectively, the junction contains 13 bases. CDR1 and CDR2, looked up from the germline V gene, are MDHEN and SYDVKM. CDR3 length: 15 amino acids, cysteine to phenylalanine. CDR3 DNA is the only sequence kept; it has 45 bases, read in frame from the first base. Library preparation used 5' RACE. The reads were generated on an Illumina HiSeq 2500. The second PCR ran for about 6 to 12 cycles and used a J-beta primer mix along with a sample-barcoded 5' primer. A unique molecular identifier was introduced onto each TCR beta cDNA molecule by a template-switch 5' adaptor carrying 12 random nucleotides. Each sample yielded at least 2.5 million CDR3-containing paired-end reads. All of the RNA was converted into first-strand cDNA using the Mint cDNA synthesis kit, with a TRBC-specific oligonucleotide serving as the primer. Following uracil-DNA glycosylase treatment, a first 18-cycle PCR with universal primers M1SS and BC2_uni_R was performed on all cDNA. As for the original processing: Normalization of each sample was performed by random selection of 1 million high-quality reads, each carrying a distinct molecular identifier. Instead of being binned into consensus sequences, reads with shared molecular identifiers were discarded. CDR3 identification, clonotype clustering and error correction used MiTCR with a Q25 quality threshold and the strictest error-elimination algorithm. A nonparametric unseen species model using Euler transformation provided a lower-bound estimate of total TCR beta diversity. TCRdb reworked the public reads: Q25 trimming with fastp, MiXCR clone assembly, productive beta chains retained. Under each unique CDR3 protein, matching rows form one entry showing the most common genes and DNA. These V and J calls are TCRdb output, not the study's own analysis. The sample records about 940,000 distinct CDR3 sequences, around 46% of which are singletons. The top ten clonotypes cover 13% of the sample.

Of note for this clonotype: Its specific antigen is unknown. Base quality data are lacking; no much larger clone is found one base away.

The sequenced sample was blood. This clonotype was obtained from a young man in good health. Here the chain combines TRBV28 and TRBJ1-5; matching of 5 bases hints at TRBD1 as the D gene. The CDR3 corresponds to CASSLPTGSNQPQHF. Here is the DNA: TGTGCCAGCAGTTTGCCCACAGGAAGTAATCAGCCCCAGCATTTT.